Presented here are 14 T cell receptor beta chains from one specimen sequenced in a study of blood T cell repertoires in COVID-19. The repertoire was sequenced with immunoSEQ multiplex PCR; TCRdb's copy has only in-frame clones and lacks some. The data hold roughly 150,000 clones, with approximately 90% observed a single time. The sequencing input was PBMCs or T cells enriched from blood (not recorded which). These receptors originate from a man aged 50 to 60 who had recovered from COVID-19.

The CDR3 reads CASSLGPTGVQTGELFF. The CDR3 nucleotides are TGTGCCAGCAGCTTAGGCCCCACAGGGGTACAAACCGGGGAGCTGTTTTTT. This rearrangement joins TRBV7-2 to TRBJ2-2; TRBD1 matches at 7 bases. Germline CDR1 and CDR2: SGHTA and FQGNSA. V lost 1 base to trimming and J lost 5 bases; unmatched junction nucleotides: 10. The CDR3 consists of 17 residues.

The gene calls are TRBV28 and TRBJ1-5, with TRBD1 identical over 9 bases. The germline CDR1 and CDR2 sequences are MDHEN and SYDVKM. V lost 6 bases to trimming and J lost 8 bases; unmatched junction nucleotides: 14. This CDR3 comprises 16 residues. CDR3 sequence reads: CASSFTGTGLSEPQHF. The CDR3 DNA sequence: TGTGCCAGCAGCTTTACCGGGACAGGGCTTTCGGAGCCCCAGCATTTT.

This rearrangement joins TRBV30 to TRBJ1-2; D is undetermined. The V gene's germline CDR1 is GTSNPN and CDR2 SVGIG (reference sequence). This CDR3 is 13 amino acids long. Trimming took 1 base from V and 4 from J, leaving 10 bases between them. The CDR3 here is CAWSGGFGYGYTF. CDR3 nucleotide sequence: TGTGCCTGGAGTGGAGGGTTTGGCTATGGCTACACCTTC.

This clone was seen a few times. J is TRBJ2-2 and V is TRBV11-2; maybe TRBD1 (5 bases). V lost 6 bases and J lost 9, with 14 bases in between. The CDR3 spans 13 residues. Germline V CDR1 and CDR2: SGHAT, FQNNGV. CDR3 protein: CASRTVSRRELFF. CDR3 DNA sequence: TGTGCCAGCAGGACAGTCAGCAGAAGGGAGCTGTTTTTT. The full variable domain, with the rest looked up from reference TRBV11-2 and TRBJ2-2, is EAGVAQSPRYKIIEKRQSVAFWCNPISGHATLYWYQQILGQGPKLLIQFQNNGVVDDSQLPKDRFSAERLKGVDSTLKIQPAKLEDSAVYLCASRTVSRRELFFGEGSRLTVL.

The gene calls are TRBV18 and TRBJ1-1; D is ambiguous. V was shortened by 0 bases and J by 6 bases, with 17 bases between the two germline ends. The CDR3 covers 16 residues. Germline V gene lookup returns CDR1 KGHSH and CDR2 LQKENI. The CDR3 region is CASSPPSADRNSEAFF. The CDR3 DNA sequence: TGTGCCAGCTCACCACCGTCGGCGGATCGCAACTCTGAAGCTTTCTTT.

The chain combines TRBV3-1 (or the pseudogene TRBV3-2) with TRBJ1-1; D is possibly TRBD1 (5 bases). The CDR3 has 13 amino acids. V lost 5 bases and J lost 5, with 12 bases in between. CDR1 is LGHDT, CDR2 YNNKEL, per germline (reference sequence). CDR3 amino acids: CASSWTGGTEAFF. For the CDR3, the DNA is TGTGCCAGCAGCTGGACCGGGGGAACTGAAGCTTTCTTT.

Written as DNA, the CDR3 is TGTGCCAGCATTGCGCGTCTGCTGAACACTGAAGCTTTCTTT. Translated, it gives CASIARLLNTEAFF. The rearrangement links TRBV2 to TRBJ1-1; D is uncertain. The CDR3 sequence is 14 residues long. Trimming removed 7 bases at V and 0 bases at J, with 12 bases between. The germline CDR1 and CDR2 sequences are SNHLY and FYNNEI.

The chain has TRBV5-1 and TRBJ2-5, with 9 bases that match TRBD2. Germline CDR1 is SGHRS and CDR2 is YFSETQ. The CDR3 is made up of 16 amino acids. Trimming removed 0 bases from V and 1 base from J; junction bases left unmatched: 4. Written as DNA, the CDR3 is TGCGCCAGCAGCTTGGCCCCTAGCGGGACCCAAGAGACCCAGTACTTC. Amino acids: CASSLAPSGTQETQYF.

The CDR3 DNA follows: TGTGCCAGCAGTTTGCGACAGGGATTTGAAGCTTTCTTT. Residues: CASSLRQGFEAFF. The J gene is TRBJ1-1, the V gene TRBV28; TRBD1 agrees at 7 bases. This CDR3 contains 13 residues. Germline V gene data show CDR1 as MDHEN and CDR2 as SYDVKM. V was clipped by 3 bases and J by 7 bases; unmatched bases: 5.

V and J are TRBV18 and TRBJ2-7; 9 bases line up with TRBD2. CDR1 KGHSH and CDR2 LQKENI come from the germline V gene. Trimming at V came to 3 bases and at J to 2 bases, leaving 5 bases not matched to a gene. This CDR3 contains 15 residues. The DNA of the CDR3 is TGTGCCAGCTCACCCGGAAGCGGGGGGACCTACGAGCAGTACGTC. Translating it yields CASSPGSGGTYEQYV.

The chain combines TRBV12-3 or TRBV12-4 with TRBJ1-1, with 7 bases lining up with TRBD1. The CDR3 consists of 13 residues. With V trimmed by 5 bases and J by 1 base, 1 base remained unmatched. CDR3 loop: CASSNRGNTEAFF. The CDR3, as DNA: TGTGCCAGCAGTAACAGGGGGAACACTGAAGCTTTCTTT.

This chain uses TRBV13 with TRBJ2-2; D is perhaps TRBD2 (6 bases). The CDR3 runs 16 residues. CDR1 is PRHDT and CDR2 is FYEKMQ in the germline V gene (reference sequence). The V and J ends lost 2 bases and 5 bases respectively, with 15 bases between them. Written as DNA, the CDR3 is TGTGCCAGCAGCTTACACAGGCGGGAAGTGACCGGGGAGCTGTTTTTT. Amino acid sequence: CASSLHRREVTGELFF. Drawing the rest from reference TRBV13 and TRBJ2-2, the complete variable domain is AAGVIQSPRHLIKEKRETATLKCYPIPRHDTVYWYQQGPGQDPQFLISFYEKMQSDKGSIPDRFSAQQFSDYHSELNMSSLELGDSALYFCASSLHRREVTGELFFGEGSRLTVL.

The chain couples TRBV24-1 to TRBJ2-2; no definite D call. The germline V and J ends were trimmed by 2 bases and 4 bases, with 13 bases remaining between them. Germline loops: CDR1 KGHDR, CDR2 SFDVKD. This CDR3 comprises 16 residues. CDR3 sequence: CATSDSTTPFTGELFF. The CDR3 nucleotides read TGTGCCACCAGTGATTCAACTACCCCATTCACCGGGGAGCTGTTTTTT.

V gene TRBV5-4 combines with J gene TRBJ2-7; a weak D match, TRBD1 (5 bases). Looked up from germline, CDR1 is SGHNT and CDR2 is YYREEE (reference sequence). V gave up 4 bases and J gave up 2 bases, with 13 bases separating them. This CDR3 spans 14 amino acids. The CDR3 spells CASSHQGGTYEQYF. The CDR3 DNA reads TGTGCCAGCAGCCATCAGGGTGGCACCTACGAGCAGTACTTC.